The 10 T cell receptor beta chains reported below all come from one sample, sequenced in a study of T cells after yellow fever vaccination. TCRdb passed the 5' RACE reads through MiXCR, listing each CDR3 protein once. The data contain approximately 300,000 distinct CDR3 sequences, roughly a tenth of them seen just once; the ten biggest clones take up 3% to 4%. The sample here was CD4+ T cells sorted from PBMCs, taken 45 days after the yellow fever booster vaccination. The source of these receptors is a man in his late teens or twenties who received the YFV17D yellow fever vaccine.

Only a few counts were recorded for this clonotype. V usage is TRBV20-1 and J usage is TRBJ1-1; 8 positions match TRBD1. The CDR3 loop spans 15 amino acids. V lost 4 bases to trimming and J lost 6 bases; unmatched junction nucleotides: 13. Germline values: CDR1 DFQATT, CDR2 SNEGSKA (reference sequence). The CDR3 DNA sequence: TGCAGTGCTATAGACAGAGACAGGGGTACTGCTGAAGCTTTCTTT. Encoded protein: CSAIDRDRGTAEAFF.

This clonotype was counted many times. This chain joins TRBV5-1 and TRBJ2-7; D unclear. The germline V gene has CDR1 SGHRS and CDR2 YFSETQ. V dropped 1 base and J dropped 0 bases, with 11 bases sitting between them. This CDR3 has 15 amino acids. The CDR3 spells CASSLQGAVSYEQYF. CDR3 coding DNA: TGCGCCAGCAGCTTGCAAGGAGCTGTCTCCTACGAGCAGTACTTC. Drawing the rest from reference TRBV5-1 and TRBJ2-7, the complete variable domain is KAGVTQTPRYLIKTRGQQVTLSCSPISGHRSVSWYQQTPGQGLQFLFEYFSETQRNKGNFPGRFSGRQFSNSRSEMNVSTLELGDSALYLCASSLQGAVSYEQYFGPGTRLTVT.

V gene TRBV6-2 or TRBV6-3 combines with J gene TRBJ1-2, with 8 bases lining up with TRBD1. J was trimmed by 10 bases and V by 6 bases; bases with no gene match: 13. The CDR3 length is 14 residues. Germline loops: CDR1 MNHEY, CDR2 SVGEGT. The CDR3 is CASSPGTGAIFYTF. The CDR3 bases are TGTGCCAGCAGCCCCGGGACAGGCGCAATTTTCTACACCTTC.

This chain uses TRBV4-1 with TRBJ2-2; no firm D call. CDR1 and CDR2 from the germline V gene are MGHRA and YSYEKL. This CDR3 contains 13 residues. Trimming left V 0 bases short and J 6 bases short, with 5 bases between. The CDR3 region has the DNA TGCGCCAGCAGCCAAGAAAGGGCCGGGGAGCTGTTTTTT. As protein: CASSQERAGELFF.

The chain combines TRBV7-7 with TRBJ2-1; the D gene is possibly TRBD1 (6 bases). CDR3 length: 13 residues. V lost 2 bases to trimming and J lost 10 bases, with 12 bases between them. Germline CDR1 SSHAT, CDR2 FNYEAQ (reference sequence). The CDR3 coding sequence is TGTGCCAGCAGCTTAATCACAGGGTCAGAGCAGTTCTTC. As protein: CASSLITGSEQFF.

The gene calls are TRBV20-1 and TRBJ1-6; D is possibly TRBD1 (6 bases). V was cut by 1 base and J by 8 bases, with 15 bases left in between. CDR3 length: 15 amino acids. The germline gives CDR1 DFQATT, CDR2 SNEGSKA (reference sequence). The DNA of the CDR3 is TGCAGTGCTAGAGTCAGGGGAGGAGTGGATTCACCCCTCCACTTT. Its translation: CSARVRGGVDSPLHF.

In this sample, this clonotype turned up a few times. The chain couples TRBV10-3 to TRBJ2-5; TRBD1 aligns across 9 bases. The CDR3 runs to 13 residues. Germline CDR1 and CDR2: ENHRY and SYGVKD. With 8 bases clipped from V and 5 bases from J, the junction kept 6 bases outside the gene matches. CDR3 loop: CAIRTGVGETQYF. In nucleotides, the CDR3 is TGTGCCATCCGGACAGGGGTCGGGGAGACCCAGTACTTC.

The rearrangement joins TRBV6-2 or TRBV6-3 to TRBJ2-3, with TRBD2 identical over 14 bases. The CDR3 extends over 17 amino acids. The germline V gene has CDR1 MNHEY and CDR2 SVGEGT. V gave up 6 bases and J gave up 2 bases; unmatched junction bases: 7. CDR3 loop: CASRGTSGGLHTDTQYF. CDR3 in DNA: TGTGCCAGCAGAGGGACTAGCGGGGGACTTCACACAGATACGCAGTATTTT.

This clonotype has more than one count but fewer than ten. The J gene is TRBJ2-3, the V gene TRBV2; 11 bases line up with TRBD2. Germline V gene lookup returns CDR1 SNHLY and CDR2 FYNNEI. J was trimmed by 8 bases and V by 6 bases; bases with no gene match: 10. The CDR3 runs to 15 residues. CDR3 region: CASSPNSGGAGTQYF. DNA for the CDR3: TGTGCCAGCAGCCCCAATAGCGGGGGGGCCGGTACGCAGTATTTT.

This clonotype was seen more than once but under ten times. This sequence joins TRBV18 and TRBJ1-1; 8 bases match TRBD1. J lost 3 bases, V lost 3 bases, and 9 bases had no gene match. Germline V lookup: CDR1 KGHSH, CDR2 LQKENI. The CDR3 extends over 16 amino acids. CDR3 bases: TGTGCCAGCTCACCTCAGGGGGCTGGAGCGTACACTGAAGCTTTCTTT. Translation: CASSPQGAGAYTEAFF.